Presented here are 9 T cell receptor beta chains from one specimen sequenced in a study of a mutant IDH1 vaccine in newly diagnosed glioma. Indicated time point: baseline, week 1 (first vaccination visit). The treatment here: pre-vaccination baseline after standard-of-care therapy. Profiled with immunoSEQ multiplex PCR; TCRdb holds only in-frame clones, not every one. The table has 70,000 to 100,000 clones, approximately 80% seen once. The source was PBMCs, collected from a glioma patient treated with radiotherapy, temozolomide or both. These receptor sequences come from a middle-aged man with glioma. Some clones in this sample may be carry-over from other donors' samples.

The rearrangement joins TRBV4-2 to TRBJ2-2, with D uncertain. In germline, CDR1 is LGHNA, CDR2 YNFKEQ. The CDR3 extends over 16 amino acids. The V end was cut by 0 bases, the J end by 4 bases, with 12 bases between. The CDR3 bases are TGTGCCAGCAGCCAAGAATCCAACAGCCTCACCGGGGAGCTGTTTTTT. It encodes CASSQESNSLTGELFF.

V usage is TRBV12-5 and J usage is TRBJ1-1; no reliable D call. The CDR3 is 14 residues long. Germline CDR1 LGHNT, CDR2 FRNRAP. Trimming left V 7 bases short and J 4 bases short, with 16 bases between. The CDR3 sequence: CASVAGFVGTEAFF. CDR3 DNA: TGTGCTAGTGTCGCTGGATTCGTGGGCACTGAAGCTTTCTTT.

The rearrangement joins TRBV6-1 to TRBJ2-1; D unresolved. The germline V and J ends were trimmed by 1 base and 3 bases, with 4 bases remaining between them. This CDR3 comprises 13 residues. Germline CDR1 is MNHNS and CDR2 is SASEGT. For the CDR3, the DNA is TGTGCCAGCAGTGAAGTCGGCTACAATGAGCAGTTCTTC. This sequence encodes CASSEVGYNEQFF.

The chain couples TRBV6-5 to TRBJ1-1, with D possibly being TRBD1 (5 bases). V was trimmed by 8 bases and J by 4 bases, leaving 14 bases between them. This CDR3 has 13 residues. Germline V gene sequence: CDR1 MNHEY, CDR2 SVGAGI. CDR3 residues: CASSQGLGTEAFF. The CDR3 nucleotides read TGTGCCAGCTCTCAGGGTTTGGGCACTGAAGCTTTCTTT.

This clone has a handful of counts. At one end the junction does not follow the germline gene, possibly because of a read error. The chain has TRBV18 and TRBJ1-2, with D possibly TRBD1 on 6 matching bases. Germline V gives CDR1 KGHSH, CDR2 LQKENI. The length of the CDR3 is 13 residues. The CDR3 DNA reads TGTGCCAGCTCACAACAAGCCGGGACATTTGGCTACTTC. Translating gives CASSQQAGTFGYF.

The V gene is TRBV19, the J gene TRBJ2-2; D is unresolved. V was cut by 4 bases and J by 0 bases, with 6 bases left in between. CDR3 length: 14 amino acids. Germline CDR1 reads LNHDA; CDR2 reads SQIVND (reference sequence). CDR3 bases: TGTGCCAGTAGTAAACTGACGAACACCGGGGAGCTGTTTTTT. This codes for CASSKLTNTGELFF.

The gene calls are TRBV5-7 and TRBJ2-2, with a possible D match to TRBD2 (6 bases). TRBV5-7 falls under the ORF class, with uncertain function. CDR3 length: 14 amino acids. Trimming removed 0 bases from V and 5 bases from J, with 8 bases in between. This CDR3 reads CASSLAGETGELFF. CDR3 coding DNA: TGTGCCAGCAGCTTGGCGGGGGAAACCGGGGAGCTGTTTTTT.

This sequence joins TRBV6-5 and TRBJ1-6, with D unclear. The CDR3 runs to 15 residues. V was trimmed by 3 bases and J by 0 bases, leaving 6 bases between them. Germline V gives CDR1 MNHEY, CDR2 SVGAGI. This CDR3 is CASSYGRSYNSPLHF. DNA of the CDR3: TGTGCCAGCAGTTATGGCCGCTCCTATAATTCACCCCTCCACTTT.

The chain recombines TRBV6-7 with TRBJ2-2; 9 bases are shared with TRBD1. TRBV6-7 is filed as an ORF, its function uncertain. The length of the CDR3 is 15 residues. Germline trimming cut 5 bases from V and 4 bases from J; bases unmatched to any gene: 5. The DNA for the CDR3 is TGTGCCAGCAGTCAGGACAGGGGACCCACCGGGGAGCTGTTTTTT. The encoded protein is CASSQDRGPTGELFF.